The present TCR beta chain was sequenced within a study of identical twins. General study results and limits: Low generation-probability sequences were in excess among twin-shared out-of-frame alpha sequences. High-abundance cord blood beta clonotypes had fewer insertions; memory repertoires showed none.

V was cut by 6 bases and J by 6 bases, with 21 bases left in between. This CDR3 is 15 amino acids long. The germline gives CDR1 MNHEY, CDR2 SMNVEV (reference sequence). In this sample, this clonotype turned up a few times. The target antigen is unknown. Each cDNA held unique molecular identifiers, and template switching gave it a universal primer site. TCRdb re-called the 5' RACE reads through MiXCR, storing one row per CDR3 protein. Altogether approximately 620,000 distinct CDR3 sequences are present, 8.6% being singletons, with the ten largest covering 0.98%. The sample also formed part of further work on yellow fever vaccine responses in identical twins.

The source material was PBMCs. The clonotype was recovered from a woman in her late teens or twenties in good health. The chain joins TRBV27 to TRBJ2-7; weak D call: TRBD1 (7 bases). Written as DNA, the CDR3 is TGTGCCAGCAGCCCTGGTCCCAGCAGGGGGGCCGAGCAGTACTTC. This translates into CASSPGPSRGAEQYF.